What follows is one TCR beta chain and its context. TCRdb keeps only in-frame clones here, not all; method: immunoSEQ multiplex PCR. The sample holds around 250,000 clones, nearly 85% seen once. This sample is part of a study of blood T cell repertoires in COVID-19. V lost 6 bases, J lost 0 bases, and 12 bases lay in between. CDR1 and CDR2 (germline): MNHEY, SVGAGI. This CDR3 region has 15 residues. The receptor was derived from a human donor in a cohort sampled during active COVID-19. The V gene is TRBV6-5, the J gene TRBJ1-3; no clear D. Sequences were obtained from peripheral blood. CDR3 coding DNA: TGTGCCAGCAGGAGATACCAAACCTCTGGAAACACCATATATTTT. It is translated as CASRRYQTSGNTIYF.